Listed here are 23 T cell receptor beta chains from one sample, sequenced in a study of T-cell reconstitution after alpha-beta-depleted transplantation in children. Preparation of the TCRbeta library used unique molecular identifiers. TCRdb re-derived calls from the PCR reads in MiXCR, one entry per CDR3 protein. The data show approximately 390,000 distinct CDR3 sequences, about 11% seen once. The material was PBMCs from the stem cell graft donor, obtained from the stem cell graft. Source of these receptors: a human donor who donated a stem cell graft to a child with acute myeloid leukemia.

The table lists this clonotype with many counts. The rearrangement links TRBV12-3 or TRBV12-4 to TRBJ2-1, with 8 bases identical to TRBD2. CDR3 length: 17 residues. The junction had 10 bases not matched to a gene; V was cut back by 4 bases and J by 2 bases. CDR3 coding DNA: TGTGCCAGCAGTTCCCCCTCAGCCGGGGGGGCCTACAATGAGCAGTTCTTC. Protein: CASSSPSAGGAYNEQFF.

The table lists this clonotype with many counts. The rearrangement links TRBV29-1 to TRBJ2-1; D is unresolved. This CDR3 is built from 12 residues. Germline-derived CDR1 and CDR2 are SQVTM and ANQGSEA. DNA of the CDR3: TGCAGTGCCTTAAAGGGTCCTTCTGAGCAGTTCTTC. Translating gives CSALKGPSEQFF.

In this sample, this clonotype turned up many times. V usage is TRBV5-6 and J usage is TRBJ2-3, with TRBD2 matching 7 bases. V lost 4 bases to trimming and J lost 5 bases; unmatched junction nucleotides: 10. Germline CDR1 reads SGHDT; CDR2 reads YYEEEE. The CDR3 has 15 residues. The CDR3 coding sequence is TGTGCCAGCAGCGCTGTGCGCGGGGGAATAGATACGCAGTATTTT. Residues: CASSAVRGGIDTQYF.

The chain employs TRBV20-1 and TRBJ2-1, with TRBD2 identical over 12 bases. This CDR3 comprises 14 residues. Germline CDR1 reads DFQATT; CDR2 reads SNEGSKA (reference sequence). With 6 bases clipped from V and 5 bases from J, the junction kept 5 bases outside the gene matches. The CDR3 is CSAQSSGRDNEQFF. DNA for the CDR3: TGCAGTGCCCAATCTAGCGGGAGGGACAATGAGCAGTTCTTC.

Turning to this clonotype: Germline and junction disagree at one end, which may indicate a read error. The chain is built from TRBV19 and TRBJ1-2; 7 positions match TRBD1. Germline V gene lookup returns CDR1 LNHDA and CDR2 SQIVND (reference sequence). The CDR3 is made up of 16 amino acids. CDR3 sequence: CGSSIDGTALPSGYTF. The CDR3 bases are TGTGGCAGTAGTATAGATGGGACAGCCCTCCCGAGTGGCTACACCTTC.

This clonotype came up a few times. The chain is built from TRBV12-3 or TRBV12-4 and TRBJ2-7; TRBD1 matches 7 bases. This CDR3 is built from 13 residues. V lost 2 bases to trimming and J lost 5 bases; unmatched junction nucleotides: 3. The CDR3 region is CASSLSDRDEQYV. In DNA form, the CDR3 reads TGTGCCAGCAGTTTATCCGACAGGGACGAGCAGTACGTC.

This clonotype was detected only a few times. CDR3 bases: TGTGCCAGCAGGGAGACTAGCACAGATACGCAGTATTTT. Protein product: CASRETSTDTQYF. This chain connects TRBV12-3 or TRBV12-4 to TRBJ2-3; D gene uncertain. The CDR3 is 13 residues long. V was trimmed by 6 bases and J by 0 bases, leaving 7 bases between them.

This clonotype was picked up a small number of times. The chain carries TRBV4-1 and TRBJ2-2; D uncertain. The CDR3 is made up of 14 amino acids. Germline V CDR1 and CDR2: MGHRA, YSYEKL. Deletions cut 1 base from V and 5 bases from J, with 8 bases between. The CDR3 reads CASSQGFSTGELFF. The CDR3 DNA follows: TGCGCCAGCAGCCAAGGGTTTAGTACCGGGGAGCTGTTTTTT.

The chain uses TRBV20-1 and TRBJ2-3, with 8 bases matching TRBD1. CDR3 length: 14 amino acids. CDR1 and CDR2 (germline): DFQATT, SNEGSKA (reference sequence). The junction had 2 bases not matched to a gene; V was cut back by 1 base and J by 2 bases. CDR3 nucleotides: TGCAGTGCTAGAGCAGGGGGCAACACAGATACGCAGTATTTT. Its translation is CSARAGGNTDTQYF.

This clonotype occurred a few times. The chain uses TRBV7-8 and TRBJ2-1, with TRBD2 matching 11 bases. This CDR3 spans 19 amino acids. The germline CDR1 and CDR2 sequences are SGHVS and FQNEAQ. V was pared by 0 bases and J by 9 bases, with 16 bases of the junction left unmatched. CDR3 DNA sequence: TGTGCCAGCAGCTTAGCGCTAAGGTGGCTAGCGGGAGGTGCACCTGAGCAGTTCTTC. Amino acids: CASSLALRWLAGGAPEQFF.

The CDR3 DNA sequence: TGTGCCAGCAGTAATAGCGGGAGTTCCTACAATGAGCAGTTCTTC. Protein product: CASSNSGSSYNEQFF. The chain carries TRBV6-2 or TRBV6-3 and TRBJ2-1; 9 bases line up with TRBD2. Germline lookup yields CDR1 MNHEY and CDR2 SVGEGT. After removal of 5 bases from V and 1 base from J, the junction contained 3 bases not matched to a gene. The CDR3 is 15 amino acids.

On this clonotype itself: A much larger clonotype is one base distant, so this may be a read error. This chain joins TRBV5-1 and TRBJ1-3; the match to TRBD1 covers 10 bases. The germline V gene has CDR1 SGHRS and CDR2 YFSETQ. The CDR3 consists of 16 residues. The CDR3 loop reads CASSSYGTGAGTTIYF. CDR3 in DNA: TGCGCCAGCAGCTCCTACGGGACAGGGGCTGGAACCACCATATATTTT.

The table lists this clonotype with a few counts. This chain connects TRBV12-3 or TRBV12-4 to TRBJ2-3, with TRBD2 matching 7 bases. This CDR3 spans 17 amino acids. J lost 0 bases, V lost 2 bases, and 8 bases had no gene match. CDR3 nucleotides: TGTGCCAGCAGTTTAAGGAGGAGGGAGGGTAGCACAGATACGCAGTATTTT. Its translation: CASSLRRREGSTDTQYF.

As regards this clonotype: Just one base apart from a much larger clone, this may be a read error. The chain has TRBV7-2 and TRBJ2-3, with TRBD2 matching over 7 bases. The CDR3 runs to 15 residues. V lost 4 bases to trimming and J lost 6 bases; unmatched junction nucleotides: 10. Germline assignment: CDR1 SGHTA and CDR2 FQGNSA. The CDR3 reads CASSSPLGGKDTQYF. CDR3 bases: TGTGCCAGCAGCTCCCCCCTGGGGGGGAAGGATACGCAGTATTTT.

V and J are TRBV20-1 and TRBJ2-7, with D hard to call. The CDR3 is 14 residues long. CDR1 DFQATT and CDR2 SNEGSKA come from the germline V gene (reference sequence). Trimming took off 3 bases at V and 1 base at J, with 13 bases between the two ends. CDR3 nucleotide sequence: TGCAGTGCTAGGCCCCGCAGGTTGTCCTACGAGCAGTACTTC. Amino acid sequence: CSARPRRLSYEQYF.

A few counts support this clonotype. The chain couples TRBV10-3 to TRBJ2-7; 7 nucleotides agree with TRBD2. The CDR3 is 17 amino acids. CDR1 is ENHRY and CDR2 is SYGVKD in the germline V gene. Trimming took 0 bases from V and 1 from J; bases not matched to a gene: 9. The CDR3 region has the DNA TGTGCCATCAGTGAGTCCACTAGCGAGCTTTTTTCCTACGAGCAGTACTTC. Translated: CAISESTSELFSYEQYF.

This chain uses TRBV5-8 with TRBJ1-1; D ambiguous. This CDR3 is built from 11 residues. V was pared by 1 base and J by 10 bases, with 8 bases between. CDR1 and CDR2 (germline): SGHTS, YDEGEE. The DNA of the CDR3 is TGTGCCAGCAGCTTGTATGATGGAGCTTTCTTT. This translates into CASSLYDGAFF. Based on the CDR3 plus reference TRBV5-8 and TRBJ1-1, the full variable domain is EAGVTQSPTHLIKTRGQQATLRCSPISGHTSVYWYQQALGLGLQFLLWYDEGEERNRGNFPPRFSGRQFPNYSSELNVNALELEDSALYLCASSLYDGAFFGQGTRLTVV.

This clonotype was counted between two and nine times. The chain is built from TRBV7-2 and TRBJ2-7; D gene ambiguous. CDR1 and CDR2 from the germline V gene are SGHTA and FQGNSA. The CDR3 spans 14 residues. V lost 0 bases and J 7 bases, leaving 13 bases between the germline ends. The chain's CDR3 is CASSLAGFTGEQYV. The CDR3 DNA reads TGTGCCAGCAGCTTAGCCGGGTTCACCGGGGAGCAGTACGTC.

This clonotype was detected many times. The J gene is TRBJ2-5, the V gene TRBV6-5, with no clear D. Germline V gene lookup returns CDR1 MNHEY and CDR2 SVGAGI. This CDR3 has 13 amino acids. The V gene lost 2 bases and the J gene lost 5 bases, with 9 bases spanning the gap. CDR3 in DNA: TGTGCCAGCAGTTACGGCTTGGGCGAGACCCAGTACTTC. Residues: CASSYGLGETQYF.

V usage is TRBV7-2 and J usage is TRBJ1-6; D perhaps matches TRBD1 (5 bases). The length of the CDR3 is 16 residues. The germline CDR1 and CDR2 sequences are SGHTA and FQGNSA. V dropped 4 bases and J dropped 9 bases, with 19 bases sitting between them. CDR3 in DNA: TGTGCCAGCAGCTCCCAGGGTACGGGATATGGTTCACCCCTCCACTTT. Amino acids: CASSSQGTGYGSPLHF.

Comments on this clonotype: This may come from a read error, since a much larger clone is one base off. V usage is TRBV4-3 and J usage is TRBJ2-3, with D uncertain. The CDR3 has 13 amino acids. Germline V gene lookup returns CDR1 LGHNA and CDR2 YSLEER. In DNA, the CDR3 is TGCGCCGGCAGCCACCTTAGCACAGATACGCAGTATTTT. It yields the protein CAGSHLSTDTQYF.

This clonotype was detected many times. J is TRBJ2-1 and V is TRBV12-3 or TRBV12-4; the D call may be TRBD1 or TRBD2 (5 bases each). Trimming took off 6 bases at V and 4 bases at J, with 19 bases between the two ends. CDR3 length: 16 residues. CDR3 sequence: CASSLHMGERYNEQFF. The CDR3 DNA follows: TGTGCCAGCAGCCTTCACATGGGGGAGAGATACAATGAGCAGTTCTTC.

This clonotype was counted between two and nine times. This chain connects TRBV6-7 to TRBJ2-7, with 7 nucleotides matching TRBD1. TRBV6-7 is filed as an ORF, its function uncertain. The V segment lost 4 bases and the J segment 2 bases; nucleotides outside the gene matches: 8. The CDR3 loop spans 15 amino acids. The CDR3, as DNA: TGTGCCAGCAGTTTCCGACAGGGCATAACCTACGAGCAGTACGTC. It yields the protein CASSFRQGITYEQYV.